Below, 18 T cell receptor beta chains from the same sample are listed, as sequenced in a study of identical twins. TCRdb re-analysed the 5' RACE reads in MiXCR, keeping a single row per CDR3 protein. The sample contains some 1,700,000 distinct CDR3 sequences, less than 35% of which appear only once. Sequencing input: cord blood. The receptors originated from a newborn girl in good health.

The V and J genes are TRBV6-6 and TRBJ1-1; D is unresolved. CDR3 size: 15 residues. Looked up from germline, CDR1 is MNHNY and CDR2 is SVGAGI (reference sequence). V was clipped by 6 bases and J by 1 base, with 15 bases between them. The CDR3 loop reads CASRMAGGGNTEAFF. The CDR3, as DNA: TGTGCCAGCAGGATGGCAGGAGGAGGGAACACTGAAGCTTTCTTT.

Concerning this clonotype: A much larger clone differs from this one at a single base, so this may be a read error. The J gene is TRBJ2-6, the V gene TRBV28; weak D call: TRBD1 (5 bases). CDR3 length: 14 residues. Germline-derived CDR1 and CDR2 are MDHEN and SYDVKM. The CDR3 protein is CTSSFQGGANVLTF. In nucleotides, the CDR3 is TGTACCAGCAGTTTCCAGGGTGGGGCCAACGTCCTGACTTTC. Complete variable domain (other parts from reference TRBV28 and TRBJ2-6): DVKVTQSSRYLVKRTGEKVFLECVQDMDHENMFWYRQDPGLGLRLIYFSYDVKMKEKGDIPEGYSVSREKKERFSLILESASTNQTSMYLCTSSFQGGANVLTFGAGSRLTVL.

The chain couples TRBV7-9 to TRBJ2-3; D remains unclear. The germline CDR1 and CDR2 sequences are SEHNR and FQNEAQ (reference sequence). CDR3 length equals 13 residues. V lost 6 bases and J lost 2, with 9 bases in between. The CDR3 DNA sequence: TGTGCCAGCAGTCGTCCCCTCACAGATACGCAGTATTTT. Its translation: CASSRPLTDTQYF.

The gene calls are TRBV11-2 and TRBJ2-7; unclear D gene. The CDR3 is made up of 16 amino acids. Trimming cost V 4 bases and J 0 bases, with 16 bases left between them. CDR1 is SGHAT, CDR2 FQNNGV, per germline. CDR3 DNA sequence: TGTGCCAGCAGCTCCCCGCGGTCGGGCAGCTCCTACGAGCAGTACTTC. Its protein is CASSSPRSGSSYEQYF.

The V and J genes are TRBV10-3 and TRBJ1-6; 9 bases are a match to TRBD1. V was pared by 4 bases and J by 7 bases, with 2 bases of the junction left unmatched. The CDR3 has 14 amino acids. Germline values: CDR1 ENHRY, CDR2 SYGVKD. For the CDR3, the DNA is TGTGCCATCAGTGGGACAGGGGACAATTCACCCCTCCACTTT. It specifies CAISGTGDNSPLHF.

J is TRBJ2-3 and V is TRBV6-2 or TRBV6-3, with 7 nucleotides matching TRBD1. The CDR3 extends over 12 amino acids. Trimming cost V 5 bases and J 9 bases; bases outside gene matches: 5. Germline lookup yields CDR1 MNHEY and CDR2 SVGEGT. CDR3: CASSNIQGTQYF. Here the CDR3 DNA reads TGTGCCAGCAGTAACATACAGGGGACGCAGTATTTT.

The chain combines TRBV12-3 or TRBV12-4 with TRBJ2-7, with D maybe TRBD1 (6 bases). The V end was cut by 2 bases, the J end by 7 bases, with 12 bases between. The CDR3 totals 13 residues. The CDR3 sequence is CASSLWGQDEQYF. CDR3 in DNA: TGTGCCAGCAGTTTATGGGGGCAGGATGAGCAGTACTTC.

The chain has TRBV6-2 or TRBV6-3 and TRBJ1-1; D may be TRBD1 (5 bases). V dropped 2 bases and J dropped 4 bases, with 8 bases sitting between them. The CDR3 is 13 residues long. CDR1 MNHEY and CDR2 SVGEGT come from the germline V gene. The CDR3 spells CASSYGAVTEAFF. The CDR3 region has the DNA TGTGCCAGCAGTTACGGGGCGGTCACTGAAGCTTTCTTT.

V and J are TRBV5-6 and TRBJ2-1; 8 positions match TRBD2. CDR1 is SGHDT and CDR2 is YYEEEE in the germline V gene. Unmatched junction bases numbered 13, after V lost 3 bases and J lost 8 bases. The CDR3 covers 16 residues. The CDR3 loop is CASSSPLREGVDEQFF. DNA for the CDR3: TGTGCCAGCAGCTCGCCGCTTCGGGAGGGCGTCGATGAGCAGTTCTTC.

This clonotype was seen ten or more times. The CDR3 reads CASSLNRDYGYTF. The CDR3 DNA reads as TGTGCCAGCAGCTTAAACAGGGACTATGGCTACACCTTC. The chain carries TRBV28 and TRBJ1-2, with D possibly TRBD1 on 6 matching bases. The CDR3 spans 13 residues. The germline V and J ends were trimmed by 6 bases and 3 bases, with 11 bases remaining between them. CDR1 and CDR2 (germline): MDHEN, SYDVKM.

The chain has TRBV29-1 and TRBJ2-5, with 7 bases identical to TRBD1. The J call is in doubt because the DNA end fits TRBJ2-4 better. From germline, CDR1 is SQVTM and CDR2 ANQGSEA. This CDR3 is 12 amino acids long. The CDR3 sequence is CSVGQYKNIQYF. CDR3 coding DNA: TGCAGCGTGGGACAGTACAAAAACATTCAGTACTTC.

Ten or more counts support this clonotype. V gene TRBV29-1 combines with J gene TRBJ2-1, with 12 bases that match TRBD2. Germline CDR1 SQVTM, CDR2 ANQGSEA. The V segment lost 1 base and the J segment 6 bases; nucleotides outside the gene matches: 1. The CDR3 consists of 14 residues. CDR3 residues: CSVEGLAGANEQFF. CDR3 DNA: TGCAGCGTTGAAGGACTAGCGGGAGCCAATGAGCAGTTCTTC.

The V and J genes are TRBV12-3 or TRBV12-4 and TRBJ2-1; perhaps TRBD1 as D (6 bases). This CDR3 spans 11 amino acids. The V gene lost 8 bases and the J gene lost 15 bases, with 17 bases spanning the gap. In nucleotides, the CDR3 is TGTGCCAGCGGCAGGGGCCCTCTGAGGTTCTTC. The encoded protein is CASGRGPLRFF.

This chain connects TRBV12-3 or TRBV12-4 to TRBJ2-3; a weak D match, TRBD2 (6 bases). This CDR3 contains 15 residues. Trimming cost V 5 bases and J 0 bases, with 12 bases left between them. CDR3 sequence: CASSNQAGSTDTQYF. For the CDR3, the DNA is TGTGCCAGCAGTAATCAAGCGGGCAGCACAGATACGCAGTATTTT.

The chain is built from TRBV20-1 and TRBJ2-5; 7 bases line up with TRBD1. The CDR3 is made up of 16 amino acids. Per the germline V gene, CDR1 is DFQATT and CDR2 is SNEGSKA (reference sequence). The junction had 24 bases not matched to a gene; V was cut back by 6 bases and J by 11 bases. This chain's CDR3 is CSATGQPGRLYNEQYF. The CDR3 DNA sequence: TGCAGTGCAACGGGACAGCCGGGAAGATTGTACAATGAGCAGTACTTC.

The rearrangement uses TRBV12-3 or TRBV12-4 and TRBJ2-5; D uncertain. The germline V and J ends were trimmed by 6 bases and 11 bases, with 22 bases remaining between them. There are 14 residues in the CDR3. The CDR3: CASSNRVTGNEQYF. The DNA for the CDR3 is TGTGCCAGCAGCAATCGGGTAACGGGCAATGAGCAGTACTTC.

This clonotype was counted ten times or more. The V and J genes are TRBV6-6 and TRBJ1-2; tentatively, D is TRBD1 (5 bases). Looked up from germline, CDR1 is MNHNY and CDR2 is SVGAGI (reference sequence). This CDR3 has 15 amino acids. Trimming left V 7 bases short and J 5 bases short, with 20 bases between. This CDR3 reads CASTEPRGVFYGYTF. CDR3 nucleotides: TGTGCCAGCACGGAGCCGAGGGGCGTATTTTATGGCTACACCTTC.

The CDR3 region has the DNA TGTGCCAGCAGCTTAGTTGGCGGGGGGGCGACCCAGTACTTC. This translates into CASSLVGGGATQYF. The chain uses TRBV7-2 and TRBJ2-5; TRBD2 matches at 9 bases. The germline gives CDR1 SGHTA, CDR2 FQGNSA. V shed 1 base, J shed 7 bases, and the junction held 4 bases outside the gene matches. This CDR3 has 14 residues.